The entry below describes one T cell receptor beta chain. The antigen is undetermined. The data were produced by immunoSEQ multiplex PCR, yet TCRdb's version contains in-frame clones alone and is incomplete. The sample holds tens of thousands of clones; about nine tenths are singletons and the top ten take approximately 1.2%. The data derive from a study of OX40 agonist ivuxolimab in advanced cancers. Broader study findings: Certain nonresponding patients likewise had low normalized T-cell clonal expansion.

The CDR3 has 16 amino acids. Germline values: CDR1 LGHNA, CDR2 YNFKEQ. V lost 3 bases and J lost 2; bases outside the gene matches: 1. The chain has TRBV4-2 and TRBJ2-1; 13 bases are shared with TRBD2. The sample here was CD4+ or CD8+ T cells sorted from blood, taken in a trial of the OX40 agonist ivuxolimab. The origin of this receptor is an adult with an advanced solid tumor such as melanoma, head and neck, liver or kidney cancer. The CDR3 DNA is TGTGCCAGCAGCCAGGGACTAGCGGGGCCCTACAATGAGCAGTTCTTC. This encodes CASSQGLAGPYNEQFF.